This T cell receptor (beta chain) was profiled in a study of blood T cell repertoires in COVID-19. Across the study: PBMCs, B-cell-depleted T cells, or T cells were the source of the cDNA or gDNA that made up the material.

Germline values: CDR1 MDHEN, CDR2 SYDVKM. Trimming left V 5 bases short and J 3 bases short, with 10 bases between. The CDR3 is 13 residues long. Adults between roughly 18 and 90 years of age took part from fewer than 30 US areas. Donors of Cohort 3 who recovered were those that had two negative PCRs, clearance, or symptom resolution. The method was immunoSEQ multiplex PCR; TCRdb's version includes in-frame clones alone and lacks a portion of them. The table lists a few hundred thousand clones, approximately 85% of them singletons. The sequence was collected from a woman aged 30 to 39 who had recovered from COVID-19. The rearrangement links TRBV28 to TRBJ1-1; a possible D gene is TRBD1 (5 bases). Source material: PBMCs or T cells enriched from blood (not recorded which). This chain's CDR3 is CASSPDSYTEAFF. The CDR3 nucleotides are TGTGCCAGCAGTCCTGACAGTTACACTGAAGCTTTCTTT.